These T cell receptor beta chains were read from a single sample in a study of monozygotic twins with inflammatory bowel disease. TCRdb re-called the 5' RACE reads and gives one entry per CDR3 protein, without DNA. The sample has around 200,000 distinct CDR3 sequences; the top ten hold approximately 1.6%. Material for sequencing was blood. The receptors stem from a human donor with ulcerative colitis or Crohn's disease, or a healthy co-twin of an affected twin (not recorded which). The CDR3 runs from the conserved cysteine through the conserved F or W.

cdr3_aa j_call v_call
CASQNPSPNEQFF TRBJ2-1 TRBV4-1
CASRYGSSSYNSPLHF TRBJ1-6 TRBV6-2/TRBV6-3
CASSSEDTDTQYF TRBJ2-3 TRBV5-5
CSGDLAGGTDTQYF TRBJ2-3 TRBV29-1
CASSLDSTGGWYQPQHF TRBJ1-5 TRBV12-3/TRBV12-4
CASSSLGTSGGTLYEQYF TRBJ2-7 TRBV5-6
CASSSGIPNTDTQYF TRBJ2-3 TRBV5-1
CATSRVTVTLYNEQFF TRBJ2-1 TRBV15
CASSLSHGTSYNEQFF TRBJ2-1 TRBV4-2
CASSPDGESYNEQFF TRBJ2-1 TRBV5-1
CASSATSEGEQYF TRBJ2-7 TRBV12-3/TRBV12-4
CASSPGGLSYNEQFF TRBJ2-1 TRBV18
CASSLVPGTYEQYF TRBJ2-7 TRBV5-1
CASSSGGGTEAFF TRBJ1-1 TRBV7-9
CASSEDRDSMNTGELFF TRBJ2-2 TRBV2
CSVDPDGDYEQYF TRBJ2-7 TRBV29-1
CASSRAINYGYTF TRBJ1-2 TRBV27
CASSLGPEREQFF TRBJ2-1 TRBV11-2
CASSLGDSLYNEQFF TRBJ2-1 TRBV7-2
CASSPDSTDTQYF TRBJ2-3 TRBV5-1
CASSESGQLYNEQFF TRBJ2-1 TRBV5-1
CASSDTAGSTGNTIYF TRBJ1-3 TRBV2
CASSYSPSGGYNEQFF TRBJ2-1 TRBV6-2/TRBV6-3
CASSFEWDAEQFF TRBJ2-1 TRBV5-1
CASIPTGTDTQYF TRBJ2-3 TRBV6-5
CSVKPGQGYGYTF TRBJ1-2 TRBV29-1
CASSFRGNTGELFF TRBJ2-2 TRBV5-1
CASSDMEGGLAGPDTQYF TRBJ2-3 TRBV10-1
CASSLGTRPNQPQHF TRBJ1-5 TRBV7-9
CASSPRTGGTTEAFF TRBJ1-1 TRBV18
CASSQDGIPAGPADTQYF TRBJ2-3 TRBV4-1
CASSLGQGARELFF TRBJ2-2 TRBV7-9
CASSVGKYEQYF TRBJ2-7 TRBV25-1
CASSLVVGPYEQYF TRBJ2-7 TRBV5-1
CASSFRRGGSGLRNEQFF TRBJ2-1 TRBV6-9
CASSVSWTSYEQYF TRBJ2-7 TRBV9
CSAGPGRDEQFF TRBJ2-1 TRBV20-1
CASSSDITDTQYF TRBJ2-3 TRBV5-5
CASSYLNTGDNEQFF TRBJ2-1 TRBV6-5
CASSLRQVGRTEAFF TRBJ1-1 TRBV7-9
CAISELGESKAFF TRBJ1-1 TRBV10-3
CASSRRGLDLSNTGELFF TRBJ2-2 TRBV7-8
CASSRTETGEQYF TRBJ2-7 TRBV12-3/TRBV12-4
CASSFDRGGSQPQHF TRBJ1-5 TRBV7-2
CSVSDTISNQPQHF TRBJ1-5 TRBV29-1
CASSLGGNTGELFF TRBJ2-2 TRBV5-1
CASSSKRGGRGVTDTQYF TRBJ2-3 TRBV11-2
CASSLMRADTQYF TRBJ2-3 TRBV12-3/TRBV12-4
CSARVRRTLEDTQYF TRBJ2-3 TRBV20-1